This is a list of T cell receptor beta chains from one sample in a study of blood T cell repertoires in COVID-19. Method: immunoSEQ multiplex PCR; TCRdb's copy keeps in-frame clones and lacks some. Of just over 300,000 clones in the sample, more than 75% were seen once. Sequencing used PBMCs or T cells enriched from blood (not recorded which). Receptors originate from a young man who had recovered from COVID-19. Both conserved end residues are part of each CDR3. A D gene is named only where the DNA matches it firmly. Clone size appears in some rows only: once, few, many, or a class for an expanded clone.

V gene,CDR3 length,J gene,clone size,D gene,CDR3 DNA,CDR3 protein
TRBV6-5,14,TRBJ2-7,.,TRBD2,TGTGCCGGATCCCCGACCGCGGGGGTCTACGAGCAGTACTTC,CAGSPTAGVYEQYF
TRBV4-2,15,TRBJ2-1,.,.,TGTGCCAGCAGAGTAACCGGGGGGCTCGCCAATGAGCAGTTCTTC,CASRVTGGLANEQFF
TRBV24-1,16,TRBJ2-4,once,TRBD1,TGTGCCACCAGTGACGGAGCACAGGGGGACAAAAACATTCAGTACTTC,CATSDGAQGDKNIQYF
TRBV7-2,16,TRBJ2-5,.,TRBD2,TGTGCCAGCAGCTTATTCAGCGGGGGGTACCAAGAGACCCAGTACTTC,CASSLFSGGYQETQYF
TRBV14,17,TRBJ1-2,once,.,TGTGCCAGCAGCCAAGGGGCCTTTAAAGCGGCTAACTATGGCTACACCTTC,CASSQGAFKAANYGYTF
TRBV18,15,TRBJ1-5,.,TRBD1,TGTGCCAGCTCACCAGACAGGGGGCAGAATCAGCCCCAGCATTTT,CASSPDRGQNQPQHF
TRBV10-3,17,TRBJ2-7,.,.,TGTGCCATCAGTGAGTCGGATACCGGGACGGGAGCCTACGAGCAGTACTTC,CAISESDTGTGAYEQYF
TRBV10-2,17,TRBJ1-5,.,.,TGCGCCAGCAGCGAGGACAGAAGGGGATATAGCAATCAGCCCCAGCATTTT,CASSEDRRGYSNQPQHF
TRBV21-1,14,TRBJ2-7,.,.,TGTGCCAAACTTTTGGGGGCCGACCTCTACGAGCAGTACTTC,CAKLLGADLYEQYF
TRBV30,14,TRBJ2-5,.,.,TGTGCCTGGGGGGCTGGGCAGGGCCCAGAGACCCAGTACTTC,CAWGAGQGPETQYF
TRBV18,16,TRBJ1-6,.,.,TGTGCCAGCTCACCGGTTCGGGCAGGGTATAATTCACCCCTCCACTTT,CASSPVRAGYNSPLHF
TRBV4-1,17,TRBJ1-1,.,TRBD1,TGCGCCAGCAGCCTCCTGCGGCGCCAGGGGGCAGGCACTGAAGCTTTCTTT,CASSLLRRQGAGTEAFF
TRBV10-1,12,TRBJ2-2,.,TRBD1,TGCGCCAGCAGCAGGGGGCCCGGGGAGCTGTTTTTT,CASSRGPGELFF
TRBV19,15,TRBJ1-1,.,.,TGTGCCAGTAGTATAGATCCAGGGAACGTTGTAGGAGCTTTCTTT,CASSIDPGNVVGAFF
TRBV2,13,TRBJ1-2,.,.,TGTGCCAGCAGTGCGGACAGTAACTATGGCTACACCTTC,CASSADSNYGYTF
TRBV19,13,TRBJ1-4,.,.,TGTGCCAGTAGCAACATACGACAGTCAAAACTGTTTTTT,CASSNIRQSKLFF
TRBV6-6,14,TRBJ1-2,.,.,TGTGCCAGCAGCCTCGGGGGGCGCCTCTATGGCTACACCTTC,CASSLGGRLYGYTF
TRBV7-2,14,TRBJ1-5,.,.,TGTGCCAGCAGCGACTTTTCTAGCAATCAGCCCCAGCATTTT,CASSDFSSNQPQHF
TRBV21-1,17,TRBJ1-5,once,.,TGTGCCAGCCCAATGGGGGGGCACAGCGTTAGCAATCAGCCCCAGCATTTT,CASPMGGHSVSNQPQHF
TRBV7-9,15,TRBJ1-1,once,.,TGTGCCAGCAGCTTAAGTTCGAGCGGGAACACTGAAGCTTTCTTT,CASSLSSSGNTEAFF
TRBV5-5,15,TRBJ2-1,.,.,TGTGCCAGCAGCTTGGTTCCAGGGTCGTACAATGAGCAGTTCTTC,CASSLVPGSYNEQFF
TRBV7-8,19,TRBJ2-3,.,TRBD2,TGTGCCAGCAGCTTAGTGGGTACTAGCGGGACCAATCGAAAAGATACGCAGTATTTT,CASSLVGTSGTNRKDTQYF
TRBV25-1,11,TRBJ2-1,once,.,TGTGCCAGCTCAAGGGGAAATGAGCAGTTCTTC,CASSRGNEQFF
TRBV3-1/TRBV3-2,16,TRBJ1-3,.,TRBD1,TGTGCCAGCAGCCAGAGGACAGGGGCCTCTGGAAACACCATATATTTT,CASSQRTGASGNTIYF
TRBV3-1/TRBV3-2,16,TRBJ1-3,.,.,TGTGCCAGCAGCCAAGGGACAGCGTACTCTGGAAACACCATATATTTT,CASSQGTAYSGNTIYF
TRBV10-3,15,TRBJ2-7,.,.,TGTGCCATCAGTGATCAGGGGACGGGTGTCTACGAGCAGTACTTC,CAISDQGTGVYEQYF
TRBV24-1,15,TRBJ2-1,.,.,TGTGCCACCAGCCAGTGGGCCCCCCAGTCGGATGAGCAGTTCTTC,CATSQWAPQSDEQFF
TRBV5-5,16,TRBJ1-5,.,TRBD1,TGTGCCAGCAGCCCTCAGGGGGCGAGGGGCAATCAGCCCCAGCATTTT,CASSPQGARGNQPQHF
TRBV27,17,TRBJ1-1,once,.,TGTGCCAGCACCAATACTTACAGTGTATCCATGAACACTGAAGCTTTCTTT,CASTNTYSVSMNTEAFF
TRBV9,12,TRBJ2-5,.,TRBD2,TGTGCCAGCAGGGGACTAGAAGAGACCCAGTACTTC,CASRGLEETQYF
TRBV27,16,TRBJ2-7,.,TRBD2,TGTGCCAGCAGTTTGATCCCCTCAGCGGGAGCCGGCGAGCAGTACTTC,CASSLIPSAGAGEQYF
TRBV5-6,16,TRBJ2-3,few,.,TGTGCCAGCAGCTTGCACGGGGTTCGGACCACAGATACGCAGTATTTT,CASSLHGVRTTDTQYF
TRBV5-5,14,TRBJ2-5,.,.,TGTGCCAGCAGCTTGTCGCAGGGCAGCGAGACCCAGTACTTC,CASSLSQGSETQYF
TRBV9,16,TRBJ2-4,.,TRBD1,TGTGCCAGCAGTGGTGGAAGGGGGCGATCCGAAAACATTCAGTACTTC,CASSGGRGRSENIQYF
TRBV4-1,17,TRBJ2-2,few,.,TGCGCCAGCAGCCCGCGACGGACAGCGGGAACCCCCGGGGAGCTGTTTTTT,CASSPRRTAGTPGELFF
TRBV7-9,14,TRBJ2-3,.,.,TGTGCCAGCAGCAGGGGGGCTAGCACAGATACGCAGTATTTT,CASSRGASTDTQYF
TRBV19,16,TRBJ1-1,.,TRBD1,TGTGCCAGTAGTATTCGGACAGGGAGGGGCAACACTGAAGCTTTCTTT,CASSIRTGRGNTEAFF
TRBV6-1,14,TRBJ1-5,.,.,TGTGCCAGCAGTGAAACAGGGATGGGTCAGCCCCAGCATTTT,CASSETGMGQPQHF
TRBV5-4,12,TRBJ2-1,.,.,TGTGCCAGCAGCTTGGGACAGTTAGAGCAGTTCTTC,CASSLGQLEQFF
TRBV6-5,14,TRBJ2-7,many,.,TGTGCCAGCAGTTCAAGCGAGCCCGCCTACGAGCAGTACTTC,CASSSSEPAYEQYF
TRBV19,16,TRBJ1-1,.,TRBD1,TGTGCCAGTAGTATAGAGGAAGGGACAGGGGACACTGAAGCTTTCTTT,CASSIEEGTGDTEAFF
TRBV14,15,TRBJ2-7,.,.,TGTGCCAGCAGCCAAGAATACGGCCGGAGCTACGAGCAGTACTTC,CASSQEYGRSYEQYF
TRBV18,17,TRBJ2-2,many,.,TGTGCCAGCTCACCCACTGCGGGGGCGACGAACACCGGGGAGCTGTTTTTT,CASSPTAGATNTGELFF
TRBV6-6,11,TRBJ1-1,once,.,TGTGCCAGCAGTTACGCCGACAGTGCTTTCTTT,CASSYADSAFF
TRBV7-8,14,TRBJ2-5,.,TRBD2,TGTGCCAGCCAACCGGGACTAGCGAGAGAGACCCAGTACTTC,CASQPGLARETQYF
TRBV30,17,TRBJ2-3,.,.,TGTGCCTGTGTAGGGGGGGCCGCGGTTCCTTATGAAGATACGCAGTATTTT,CACVGGAAVPYEDTQYF
TRBV5-5,14,TRBJ2-3,.,TRBD2,TGTGCCAGCCCGGGGGGGGGTGGCACAGATACGCAGTATTTT,CASPGGGGTDTQYF
TRBV19,14,TRBJ1-3,few,TRBD1,TGTGCCAGTAGCCGACAGGGGACTGGAAACACCATATATTTT,CASSRQGTGNTIYF
TRBV28,15,TRBJ1-1,.,.,TGTGCCAGCAGGCCAAGTCGCGTCAGGGGCACTGAAGCTTTCTTT,CASRPSRVRGTEAFF
TRBV3-1/TRBV3-2,15,TRBJ2-2,.,TRBD2,TGTGCCAGCAGCCGTAGGGACTATATGCCCGGGGAGCTGTTTTTT,CASSRRDYMPGELFF
TRBV28,11,TRBJ2-5,.,.,TGTGCCAGCGGTATTCAGGTGACCCAGTACTTC,CASGIQVTQYF
TRBV5-1,16,TRBJ1-1,.,.,TGCGCCAGCAGCTTGTCGGAGGCCCGATCGTACACTGAAGCTTTCTTT,CASSLSEARSYTEAFF
TRBV24-1,18,TRBJ2-5,.,TRBD2,TGTGCCACCAGTGCCGGAAGGGGACTAGCGGGAGTAGCAGAGACCCAGTACTTC,CATSAGRGLAGVAETQYF
TRBV6-5,14,TRBJ2-7,.,.,TGTGCCAGAAAGAGACAGGATATGAGGTACGAGCAGTACTTC,CARKRQDMRYEQYF
TRBV2,15,TRBJ2-2,.,TRBD2,TGTGCCAGCAGAACTAGCGGGAATGACGACGGGGAGCTGTTTTTT,CASRTSGNDDGELFF